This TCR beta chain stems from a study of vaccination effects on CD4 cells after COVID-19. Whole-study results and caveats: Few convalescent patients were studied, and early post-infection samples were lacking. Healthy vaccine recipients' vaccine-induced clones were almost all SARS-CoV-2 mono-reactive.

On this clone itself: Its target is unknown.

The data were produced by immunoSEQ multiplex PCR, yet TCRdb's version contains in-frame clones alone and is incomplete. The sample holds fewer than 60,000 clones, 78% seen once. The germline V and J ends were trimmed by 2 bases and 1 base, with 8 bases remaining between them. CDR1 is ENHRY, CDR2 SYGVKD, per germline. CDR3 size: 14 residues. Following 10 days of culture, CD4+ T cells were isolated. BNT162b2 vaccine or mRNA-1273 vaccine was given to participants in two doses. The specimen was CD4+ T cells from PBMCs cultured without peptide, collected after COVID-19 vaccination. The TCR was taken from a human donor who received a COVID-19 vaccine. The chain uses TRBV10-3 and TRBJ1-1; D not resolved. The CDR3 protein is CAISERAANTEAFF. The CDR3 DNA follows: TGTGCCATCAGTGAGCGGGCGGCGAACACTGAAGCTTTCTTT.